What follows are 26 T cell receptor beta chains derived from one specimen sequenced in a study of identical twins (dated by TCRdb to between 2015 and 2016). Receptor libraries were prepared by 5' RACE. The instrument was an Illumina HiSeq 2000. Through fastp at Q25 and MiXCR, TCRdb rebuilt clones from the public reads, retaining in-frame beta chains. When rows share a CDR3 protein, they turn into one entry using the most common DNA and genes. The sample table lists about 530,000 distinct CDR3 sequences, roughly 15% of them with a count of one. Clones ranked in the top ten supply 0.44% of the sample. Another study also made use of these data, one on yellow fever vaccine responses in identical twins.

Sequencing was done on a sample of CD4+ T cells sorted from blood. These receptors originate from a woman in her late teens or twenties in good health.

The chain combines TRBV12-3 or TRBV12-4 with TRBJ2-7, with 11 positions matching TRBD2. The CDR3 has 13 amino acids. Trimming at V came to 1 base and at J to 7 bases, leaving 0 bases not matched to a gene. As DNA, the CDR3 is TGTGCCAGCAGTTTAGTAGCGGGGGGGGAGCAGTACGTC. Protein product: CASSLVAGGEQYV.

At least ten counts were recorded for this clonotype. This sequence joins TRBV29-1 and TRBJ1-6; D is unresolved. This CDR3 has 14 amino acids. Germline CDR1 and CDR2: SQVTM and ANQGSEA. Trimming cost V 7 bases and J 2 bases, with 12 bases left between them. The CDR3 loop is CSAMTGTYNSPLHF. CDR3 coding DNA: TGCAGCGCCATGACCGGCACCTATAATTCACCCCTCCACTTT.

The rearrangement links TRBV29-1 to TRBJ1-2; no reliable D call. Germline CDR1 and CDR2: SQVTM and ANQGSEA. CDR3 length equals 12 residues. V was pared by 4 bases and J by 5 bases, with 11 bases between. The CDR3: CSVGHLGYGYTF. In nucleotides, the CDR3 is TGCAGCGTTGGACATTTGGGTTATGGCTACACCTTC.

A few counts support this clonotype. The V and J genes are TRBV7-3 and TRBJ2-1, with D maybe TRBD2 (7 bases). Per the germline V gene, CDR1 is SGHTA and CDR2 is FQGTGA. V was shortened by 1 base and J by 10 bases, with 17 bases between the two germline ends. The CDR3 covers 15 residues. The chain's CDR3 is CASSLSGGRPTEQFF. The CDR3 nucleotides read TGTGCCAGCAGCTTAAGCGGGGGCAGGCCGACCGAGCAGTTCTTC. The full variable domain, completed using reference TRBV7-3 and TRBJ2-1, is GAGVSQTPSNKVTEKGKYVELRCDPISGHTALYWYRQSLGQGPEFLIYFQGTGAADDSGLPNDRFFAVRPEGSVSTLKIQRTERGDSAVYLCASSLSGGRPTEQFFGPGTRLTVL.

This clonotype appeared a few times. J is TRBJ2-5 and V is TRBV29-1; 12 bases fit TRBD2. Germline V CDR1 and CDR2: SQVTM, ANQGSEA. The CDR3 runs to 16 residues. Losses at the gene ends were 7 bases for V and 5 bases for J; bases not matched to a gene: 14. The CDR3 is CSAGTSGFNSRETQYF. CDR3 nucleotides: TGCAGCGCCGGGACTAGCGGGTTCAACTCCCGGGAGACCCAGTACTTC.

This clonotype was picked up a small number of times. The rearrangement joins TRBV12-3 or TRBV12-4 to TRBJ2-1, with 10 bases aligning to TRBD2. J gave up 2 bases and V 2 bases, and 6 bases lay outside the gene matches. The CDR3 runs 17 residues. DNA for the CDR3: TGTGCCAGCAGTTTAAGATTAGCGGGGGGACCCTACAATGAGCAGTTCTTC. Its translation: CASSLRLAGGPYNEQFF.

The chain combines TRBV25-1 with TRBJ2-2, with unresolved D. Deletions cut 5 bases from V and 1 base from J, with 14 bases between. Germline loops: CDR1 MGHDK, CDR2 SYGVNS. This CDR3 comprises 16 residues. In DNA form, the CDR3 reads TGTGCCAGCAGTCCCCGTGTGGGCCTGAACACCGGGGAGCTGTTTTTT. Amino acid sequence: CASSPRVGLNTGELFF.

V usage is TRBV20-1 and J usage is TRBJ2-5, with 8 positions matching TRBD1. V lost 1 base to trimming and J lost 5 bases; unmatched junction nucleotides: 6. The CDR3 sequence is 14 residues long. The V gene's germline CDR1 is DFQATT and CDR2 SNEGSKA (reference sequence). CDR3 nucleotide sequence: TGCAGTGCTAGAGCAGGGGGCGGTATGGAGACCCAGTACTTC. Translating gives CSARAGGGMETQYF.

V usage is TRBV28 and J usage is TRBJ2-7; tentatively, D is TRBD2 (6 bases). Trimming took off 1 base at V and 2 bases at J, with 15 bases between the two ends. This CDR3 comprises 16 residues. Germline assignment: CDR1 MDHEN and CDR2 SYDVKM. DNA for the CDR3: TGTGCCAGCAGTTTATTGGAGGGGAGAGGGCCCTACGAGCAGTACTTC. Translating it yields CASSLLEGRGPYEQYF.

This clonotype was seen a few times. This chain joins TRBV5-1 and TRBJ2-2; 12 bases line up with TRBD2. Trimming cost V 3 bases and J 3 bases; bases outside gene matches: 3. Looked up from germline, CDR1 is SGHRS and CDR2 is YFSETQ. The CDR3 runs to 16 residues. CDR3 DNA sequence: TGCGCCAGCAGCTCCCGACTAGCGGGAGACACCGGGGAGCTGTTTTTT. Translated, it gives CASSSRLAGDTGELFF. Using reference TRBV5-1 and TRBJ2-2 for the parts outside the CDR3, the full variable domain is KAGVTQTPRYLIKTRGQQVTLSCSPISGHRSVSWYQQTPGQGLQFLFEYFSETQRNKGNFPGRFSGRQFSNSRSEMNVSTLELGDSALYLCASSSRLAGDTGELFFGEGSRLTVL.

The rearrangement joins TRBV6-5 to TRBJ1-2, with D unresolved. The CDR3 has 13 amino acids. CDR1 is MNHEY, CDR2 SVGAGI, per germline. V lost 4 bases, J lost 4 bases, and 10 bases lay in between. CDR3 nucleotides: TGTGCCAGCAGTTCCCCCCGGATCTATGGCTACACCTTC. This codes for CASSSPRIYGYTF.

This clonotype has at least ten counts. DNA for the CDR3: TGTGCCAGCAGTTTCTCACAGGGGTTTAGGACTGAAGCTTTCTTT. Amino acid sequence: CASSFSQGFRTEAFF. The V gene is TRBV27, the J gene TRBJ1-1; 7 nucleotides align to TRBD1. CDR3 length equals 15 residues. CDR1 and CDR2 (germline): MNHEY, SMNVEV (reference sequence). J was trimmed by 5 bases and V by 3 bases; bases with no gene match: 9.

The rearrangement links TRBV6-1 to TRBJ2-7; D is unresolved. V was pared by 1 base and J by 6 bases, with 4 bases between. Per germline, CDR1 MNHNS and CDR2 SASEGT. The CDR3 covers 11 residues. The CDR3 DNA reads TGTGCCAGCAGTGAAGACGTCGAGCAGTACTTC. Amino acid sequence: CASSEDVEQYF.

The genes are TRBV10-3 and TRBJ2-3, with 14 bases matching TRBD2. In germline, CDR1 is ENHRY, CDR2 SYGVKD. The CDR3 spans 16 residues. V shed 3 bases and J 7 bases; nucleotides not matched to a gene: 6. The DNA of the CDR3 is TGTGCCATCAGTGACTCCGGGACTAGCGGGAGTTATACGCAGTATTTT. This codes for CAISDSGTSGSYTQYF.

This clonotype was found a few times. V and J are TRBV3-1 and TRBJ1-5; D is unclear. The CDR3 spans 13 residues. In germline, CDR1 is LGHDT, CDR2 YNNKEL (reference sequence). V shed 1 base and J shed 9 bases, with 10 bases lying between them. The DNA for the CDR3 is TGTGCCAGCAGCCAAGTGGGGAGAGGGCCCCAGCATTTT. Protein: CASSQVGRGPQHF. Together with reference TRBV3-1 and TRBJ1-5, the CDR3 gives the full variable domain: DTAVSQTPKYLVTQMGNDKSIKCEQNLGHDTMYWYKQDSKKFLKIMFSYNNKELIINETVPNRFSPKSPDKAHLNLHINSLELGDSAVYFCASSQVGRGPQHFGDGTRLSIL.

The sample holds a few counts of this clonotype. The chain joins TRBV24-1 to TRBJ2-1; D might be TRBD2 (6 bases). Germline CDR1 and CDR2: KGHDR and SFDVKD. Trimming took 3 bases from V and 10 from J, leaving 18 bases between them. The length of the CDR3 is 15 residues. This CDR3 reads CATSDPLAGLHEQFF. Written as DNA, the CDR3 is TGTGCCACCAGTGATCCCCTGGCGGGACTCCACGAGCAGTTCTTC.

J is TRBJ2-3 and V is TRBV6-2 or TRBV6-3; a possible D gene is TRBD1 (7 bases). Per the germline V gene, CDR1 is MNHEY and CDR2 is SVGEGT. This CDR3 comprises 16 residues. Trimming took off 7 bases at V and 2 bases at J, with 19 bases between the two ends. The CDR3 DNA follows: TGTGCCAGCACCCCCCAGGGGGGAGGAAACACAGATACGCAGTATTTT. This codes for CASTPQGGGNTDTQYF.

In this sample, this clonotype turned up a few times. The CDR3 coding sequence is TGTGCCAGCAGTACCGGGACAGGGGACTACAATGAGCAGTTCTTC. Translated: CASSTGTGDYNEQFF. The chain uses TRBV2 and TRBJ2-1; 10 bases match TRBD1. Germline CDR1 and CDR2: SNHLY and FYNNEI. The CDR3 sequence is 15 residues long. V trimming: 5 bases; J trimming: 3 bases; junction bases outside the gene matches: 4. Full variable domain (rest looked up from reference TRBV2 and TRBJ2-1): EPEVTQTPSHQVTQMGQEVILRCVPISNHLYFYWYRQILGQKVEFLVSFYNNEISEKSEIFDDQFSVERPDGSNFTLKIRSTKLEDSAMYFCASSTGTGDYNEQFFGPGTRLTVL.

This clonotype was found many times. J is TRBJ2-2 and V is TRBV12-3 or TRBV12-4, with D perhaps TRBD2 (5 bases). V was pared by 5 bases and J by 6 bases, with 16 bases between. The CDR3 is made up of 15 amino acids. The CDR3 DNA is TGTGCCAGCAGTCCGAGCGGTGGGGTCCCCGGGGAGCTGTTTTTT. Its protein is CASSPSGGVPGELFF.

This clonotype was seen repeatedly, ten times or more. The chain joins TRBV10-2 to TRBJ2-1; 8 positions match TRBD2. CDR1 is WSHSY, CDR2 SAAADI, per germline. With 0 bases clipped from V and 4 bases from J, the junction kept 5 bases outside the gene matches. The CDR3 runs 16 residues. CDR3 sequence reads: CASSESSGGSYNEQFF. In nucleotides, the CDR3 is TGCGCCAGCAGTGAGTCGTCGGGAGGGAGTTACAATGAGCAGTTCTTC.

The chain carries TRBV11-3 and TRBJ2-3; D assignment may be TRBD1 or TRBD2 (6 bases each). The CDR3 runs 15 residues. The V gene's germline CDR1 is SGHNT and CDR2 YENEEA. Trimming removed 3 bases from V and 1 base from J, with 11 bases in between. The CDR3 DNA reads as TGTGCCAGCAGCTTTGTGGGGGGCGGCACAGATACGCAGTATTTT. Its protein product is CASSFVGGGTDTQYF.

The chain links TRBV9 to TRBJ2-2, with D perhaps TRBD2 (6 bases). The V and J ends lost 0 bases and 6 bases respectively, with 15 bases between them. CDR3 length equals 16 residues. Germline CDR1 is SGDLS and CDR2 is YYNGEE. CDR3 sequence (DNA): TGTGCCAGCAGCGTAGTAGGCTCGGGAGTTTCCGGGGAGCTGTTTTTT. This sequence encodes CASSVVGSGVSGELFF.

This clonotype was detected a few times. The rearrangement uses TRBV4-2 and TRBJ2-3, with D perhaps TRBD2 (6 bases). Germline V gene data show CDR1 as LGHNA and CDR2 as YNFKEQ. The CDR3 contains 19 residues. V shed 2 bases and J shed 0 bases, with 21 bases lying between them. This CDR3 reads CASSQILGQSGPSTDTQYF. The CDR3 DNA is TGTGCCAGCAGCCAAATCCTTGGGCAAAGCGGGCCTAGCACAGATACGCAGTATTTT.

The gene calls are TRBV2 and TRBJ2-7; 9 bases map to TRBD2. This CDR3 has 15 residues. The germline gives CDR1 SNHLY, CDR2 FYNNEI. V shed 2 bases, J shed 6 bases, and the junction held 8 bases outside the gene matches. The CDR3 reads CASSELAGGRGEQYF. The CDR3 coding sequence is TGTGCCAGCAGTGAACTGGCGGGAGGGAGAGGCGAGCAGTACTTC. The variable domain in full, with the rest retrieved from reference TRBV2 and TRBJ2-7, is EPEVTQTPSHQVTQMGQEVILRCVPISNHLYFYWYRQILGQKVEFLVSFYNNEISEKSEIFDDQFSVERPDGSNFTLKIRSTKLEDSAMYFCASSELAGGRGEQYFGPGTRLTVT.

This clonotype was seen ten or more times. V gene TRBV29-1 combines with J gene TRBJ1-2, with 7 bases fitting TRBD1. The CDR3 length is 12 residues. Germline V gene sequence: CDR1 SQVTM, CDR2 ANQGSEA. The V segment lost 7 bases and the J segment 3 bases; nucleotides outside the gene matches: 5. The CDR3 here is CSGRQGDYGYTF. The CDR3, as DNA: TGCAGCGGTCGACAGGGCGACTATGGCTACACCTTC.

This clonotype was picked up a small number of times. The V call is TRBV2, the J call TRBJ2-5; D possibly uses TRBD1 or TRBD2 (7 bases each). This CDR3 has 15 amino acids. Germline lookup yields CDR1 SNHLY and CDR2 FYNNEI. V was clipped by 3 bases and J by 2 bases, with 13 bases between them. This CDR3 is CASSDAGGGQETQYF. CDR3 coding DNA: TGTGCCAGCAGTGACGCAGGGGGAGGGCAAGAGACCCAGTACTTC.